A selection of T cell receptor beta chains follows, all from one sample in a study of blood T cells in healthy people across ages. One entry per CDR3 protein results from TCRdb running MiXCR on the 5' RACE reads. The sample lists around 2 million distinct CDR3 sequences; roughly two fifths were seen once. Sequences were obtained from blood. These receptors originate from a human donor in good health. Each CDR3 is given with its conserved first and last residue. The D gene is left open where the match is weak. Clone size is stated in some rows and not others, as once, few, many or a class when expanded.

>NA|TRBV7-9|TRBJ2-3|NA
TGTGCCGGCAGCTTAGCGTACAATACGCAGTATTTT
CAGSLAYNTQYF
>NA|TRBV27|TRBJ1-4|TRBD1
TGTGCCAGCAGTTTAAGGGGTGGGACAGGGGCGCATGAAAAACTGTTTTTT
CASSLRGGTGAHEKLFF
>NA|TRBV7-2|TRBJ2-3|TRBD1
TGTGCCAGCAGCTTCTACAGGGGGCTCACAGATACGCAGTATTTT
CASSFYRGLTDTQYF
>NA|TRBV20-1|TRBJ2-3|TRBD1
TGCAGTGCTTACCGGGACAGGACCATGGATACGCAGTATTTT
CSAYRDRTMDTQYF
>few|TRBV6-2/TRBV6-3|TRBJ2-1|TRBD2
TGTGCCAGCAGTTACGTTTCGACTAGCGGGGGGGGCGATGAGCAGTTCTTC
CASSYVSTSGGGDEQFF
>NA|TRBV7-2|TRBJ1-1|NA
TGTGCCAGCAGTCTGAGGGAGGGAACTGAAGCTTTCTTT
CASSLREGTEAFF
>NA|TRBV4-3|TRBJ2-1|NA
TGCGCCAGCAGCCAAGTAAGGGGAAGAGAGCAGTTCTTC
CASSQVRGREQFF
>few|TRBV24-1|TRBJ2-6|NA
TGTGCCACCAGTGATCCTGGCGGAACTGGGGCCAACGTCCTGACTTTC
CATSDPGGTGANVLTF
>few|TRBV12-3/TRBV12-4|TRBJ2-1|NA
TGTGCCAGCAGTTTAAGTGCTCGGGATGAGCAGTTCTTC
CASSLSARDEQFF
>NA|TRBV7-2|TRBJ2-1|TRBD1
TGTGCCAGCAGCCCACCGGGACAGGGGCGCAATGAGCAGTTCTTC
CASSPPGQGRNEQFF
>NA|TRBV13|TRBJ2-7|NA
TGTGCCAGCAGCCTAATCGGGACACCTCGCGAGCAGTACTTC
CASSLIGTPREQYF
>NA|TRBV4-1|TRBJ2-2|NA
TGCGCCAGCAGCCGACGGGACGCCCCGAACACCGGGGAGCTGTTTTTT
CASSRRDAPNTGELFF
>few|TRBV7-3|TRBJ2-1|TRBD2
TGTGCCAGCAGTAACGGGGGGATCGGTGAGCAGTTCTTC
CASSNGGIGEQFF
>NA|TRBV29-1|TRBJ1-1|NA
TGCAGCGTTCGGTGGGGGACTGAAGCTTTCTTT
CSVRWGTEAFF
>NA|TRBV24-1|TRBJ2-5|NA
TGTGCCACCAGTGATTCTAAAGAGAGGGCATGGGAGACCCAGTACTTC
CATSDSKERAWETQYF
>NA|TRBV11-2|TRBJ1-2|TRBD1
TGTGCCAGCAGCACAGGGACAGGGGGCGCGTATGGCTACACCTTC
CASSTGTGGAYGYTF
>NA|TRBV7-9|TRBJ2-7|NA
TGTGCCAGCAGCTTAGAGCCAGGAGGCGAGCAGTACTTC
CASSLEPGGEQYF
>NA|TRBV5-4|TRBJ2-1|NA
TGTGCCAGCAGCTTGGCCGGGCGGGTGGAGGAGCAGTTCTTC
CASSLAGRVEEQFF
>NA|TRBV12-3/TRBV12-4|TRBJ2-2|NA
TGTGCCAGCAGTTGGGTCGGACTCGCCGGGGAGCTGTTTTTT
CASSWVGLAGELFF
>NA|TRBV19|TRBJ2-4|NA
TGTGTCAGTAGTATAGATCGAACGGGACACCTAAACATTCAGTACTTC
CVSSIDRTGHLNIQYF
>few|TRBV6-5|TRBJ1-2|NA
TGTGCCAGCAGTTACTCGTCCGCAGGCTGGGACTATGGCTACACCTTC
CASSYSSAGWDYGYTF
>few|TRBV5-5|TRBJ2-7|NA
TGTGCCAGCAGACTGGGGGCCTACGAGCAGTACTTC
CASRLGAYEQYF
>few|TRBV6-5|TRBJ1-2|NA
TGTGCCAGCAGTTACCTGGACAGTAACTATGGCTACACCTTC
CASSYLDSNYGYTF
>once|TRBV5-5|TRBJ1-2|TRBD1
TGTGCCAGCAGCTGGACAGGGAAGGTTGGCTACACCTTC
CASSWTGKVGYTF
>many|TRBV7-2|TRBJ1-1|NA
TGTGCCAGCAGCTCCGGCAGAGAAACTGAAGCTTTCTTT
CASSSGRETEAFF
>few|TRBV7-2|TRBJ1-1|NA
TGTGCCAGCAGCTTAGAGCCCCACACTGAAGCTTTCTTT
CASSLEPHTEAFF